What follows are 12 T cell receptor beta chains derived from one specimen sequenced in a study of post-analysis software for immune sequencing data. No antigen has been assigned to these receptors. Researchers reported that TCR beta cDNA libraries carried unique molecular identifiers. TCRdb used MiXCR to reprocess the PCR reads, holding one entry per CDR3 protein. Found here are hundreds of thousands of distinct CDR3 sequences, around 27% of them singletons; the top ten hold roughly 0.57%. Study conclusions and caveats: TRBV5-6, TRBV5-1 and TRBV20-1 belonged to a set of roughly five TRBV segments that were more frequent in patients than controls.

The specimen was blood. The receptors originated from a girl between 10 and 17 years old with multiple sclerosis.

The chain links TRBV6-6 to TRBJ1-5; D might be TRBD1 (5 bases). This CDR3 contains 15 residues. V was clipped by 5 bases and J by 7 bases, with 18 bases between them. CDR1 is MNHNY, CDR2 SVGAGI, per germline (reference sequence). The DNA for the CDR3 is TGTGCCAGCAGTGATACTCTCGGGGGTGGGCAGCCCCAGCATTTT. It translates to CASSDTLGGGQPQHF.

The V and J genes are TRBV7-2 and TRBJ2-7; D is undetermined. CDR1 and CDR2 (germline): SGHTA, FQGNSA. The CDR3 contains 14 residues. Trimming shortened V by 5 bases and J by 0 bases, and 11 bases separated the two germline ends. CDR3 protein: CASSLRIFSYEQYF. The CDR3 DNA reads TGTGCCAGCAGCCTACGGATCTTCTCCTACGAGCAGTACTTC. Looking up the rest from reference TRBV7-2 and TRBJ2-7 gives the full variable domain: GAGVSQSPSNKVTEKGKDVELRCDPISGHTALYWYRQSLGQGLEFLIYFQGNSAPDKSGLPSDRFSAERTGGSVSTLTIQRTQQEDSAVYLCASSLRIFSYEQYFGPGTRLTVT.

The genes are TRBV7-8 and TRBJ1-6; D uncertain. The germline CDR1 and CDR2 sequences are SGHVS and FQNEAQ. This CDR3 region has 15 residues. Trimming shortened V by 0 bases and J by 8 bases, and 11 bases separated the two germline ends. Here the CDR3 DNA reads TGTGCCAGCAGCTTAGCCCCGAAGGAGGATTCACCCCTCCACTTT. Protein product: CASSLAPKEDSPLHF.

The chain combines TRBV20-1 with TRBJ1-2; TRBD1 aligns across 10 bases. With V trimmed by 4 bases and J by 3 bases, 2 bases remained unmatched. In germline, CDR1 is DFQATT, CDR2 SNEGSKA (reference sequence). CDR3 length equals 13 residues. The CDR3 sequence is CSANGQGDYGYTF. The DNA of the CDR3 is TGCAGTGCTAACGGACAGGGGGACTATGGCTACACCTTC.

Note on this clonotype: A clone one base away is much larger, so this may be a read error. The chain recombines TRBV12-3 or TRBV12-4 with TRBJ1-2, with TRBD1 matching 7 bases. The CDR3 sequence is 13 residues long. This chain's CDR3 is CVTARQGNYGYTF. In DNA form, the CDR3 reads TGTGTCACCGCCCGACAGGGAAACTATGGCTACACCTTC.

This chain links TRBV9 with TRBJ2-1, with D hard to call. This CDR3 is built from 17 residues. Trimming removed 3 bases from V and 1 base from J, with 17 bases in between. From germline, CDR1 is SGDLS and CDR2 YYNGEE. The CDR3 DNA sequence: TGTGCCAGCAGCGAGACCCCTCTAGTGGGTTCCTACAATGAGCAGTTCTTC. This gives the protein CASSETPLVGSYNEQFF.

This clonotype was counted ten times or more. Sequence at one end of the junction differs from germline and may be a read error. The rearrangement uses TRBV7-2 and TRBJ2-1, with 13 bases aligning to TRBD2. This CDR3 region has 15 residues. Germline values: CDR1 SGHTA, CDR2 FQGNSA. In DNA form, the CDR3 reads TGCGCCAGCAGCCCGACTAGCGGGGGGTACAATGAGCAGTTCTTC. As protein: CASSPTSGGYNEQFF.

The chain has TRBV7-9 and TRBJ2-7; no reliable D call. V lost 1 base and J lost 3, with 10 bases in between. The germline V gene encodes CDR1 SEHNR and CDR2 FQNEAQ (reference sequence). The CDR3 has 14 residues. CDR3 bases: TGTGCCAGCAGCTTAGAGACGGAACTCTACGAGCAGTACTTC. The encoded protein is CASSLETELYEQYF.

This clonotype came up once. This chain uses TRBV28 with TRBJ2-3; D unresolved. This CDR3 has 14 amino acids. Trimming shortened V by 3 bases and J by 4 bases, and 11 bases separated the two germline ends. Germline V CDR1 and CDR2: MDHEN, SYDVKM. CDR3 in amino acids: CASSLYLGADTQYF. CDR3 nucleotide sequence: TGTGCCAGCAGTTTGTACTTGGGCGCAGATACGCAGTATTTT.

The chain joins TRBV27 to TRBJ2-1, with D maybe TRBD1 (7 bases). The CDR3 consists of 19 residues. V dropped 2 bases and J dropped 4 bases, with 24 bases sitting between them. CDR1 is MNHEY and CDR2 is SMNVEV in the germline V gene (reference sequence). This chain's CDR3 is CASSLRFNSGDRRYNEQFF. The CDR3, as DNA: TGTGCCAGCAGTTTAAGGTTTAATTCGGGGGACAGACGGTACAATGAGCAGTTCTTC.

The chain has TRBV5-1 and TRBJ2-7; D unclear. Per the germline V gene, CDR1 is SGHRS and CDR2 is YFSETQ. The CDR3 totals 14 residues. V was trimmed by 0 bases and J by 0 bases, leaving 7 bases between them. Written as DNA, the CDR3 is TGCGCCAGCAGCTTGGGGGTAACCTCCTACGAGCAGTACTTC. Translation gives CASSLGVTSYEQYF.

This clonotype has just a few counts. CDR3 sequence (DNA): TGCAGTGCTAGACGTCCAGATAACTATGGCTACACCTTC. Translating it yields CSARRPDNYGYTF. The chain recombines TRBV20-1 with TRBJ1-2; D is unclear. The CDR3 covers 13 residues. The V end was cut by 2 bases, the J end by 1 base, with 8 bases between. Germline V gene sequence: CDR1 DFQATT, CDR2 SNEGSKA (reference sequence).